This T cell receptor (beta chain) was retrieved from a study of blood T cell repertoires in COVID-19. CDR3 length equals 17 residues. V shed 0 bases and J 0 bases; nucleotides not matched to a gene: 6. The germline gives CDR1 SGDLS, CDR2 YYNGEE. In the original analysis: Reference gene primer amplification in the assay estimated nucleated cell counts. Some clones are missing from TCRdb's copy, which holds only in-frame ones; the method was immunoSEQ multiplex PCR. V, J and clone size are taken as reported in that table, and D and trimming were inferred from the DNA itself. The repertoire consists of 300,000 to 350,000 clones, with around 90% occurring once and the leading ten covering 0.95% to 1.3%.

Sequencing was done on a sample of peripheral blood. The rearrangement uses TRBV9 and TRBJ1-3; 7 bases agree with TRBD1. The receptor was derived from a woman aged 40 to 50 with COVID-19, enrolled during active disease. Written as DNA, the CDR3 is TGTGCCAGCAGCGTAGTGGGGACAGATCCCTCTGGAAACACCATATATTTT. Its protein product is CASSVVGTDPSGNTIYF.